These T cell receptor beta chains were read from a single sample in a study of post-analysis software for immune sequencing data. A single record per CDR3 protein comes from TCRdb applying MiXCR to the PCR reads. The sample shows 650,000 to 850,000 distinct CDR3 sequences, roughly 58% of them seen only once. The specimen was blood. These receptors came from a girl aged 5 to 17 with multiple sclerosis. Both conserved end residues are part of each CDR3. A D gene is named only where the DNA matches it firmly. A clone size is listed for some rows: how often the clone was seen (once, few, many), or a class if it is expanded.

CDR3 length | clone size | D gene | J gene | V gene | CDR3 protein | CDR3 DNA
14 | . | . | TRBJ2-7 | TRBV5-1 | CASSPGTSFHEQYF | TGCGCCAGCAGTCCGGGGACAAGTTTCCACGAGCAGTACTTC
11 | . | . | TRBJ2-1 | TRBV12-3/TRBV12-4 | CASSSRGEQFF | TGTGCCAGCAGCTCAAGGGGTGAGCAGTTCTTC
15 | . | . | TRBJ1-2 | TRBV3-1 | CASSQVSRSGYGNTF | TGTGCCAGCAGCCAAGTGTCCAGGTCCGGCTATGGCAACACCTTC
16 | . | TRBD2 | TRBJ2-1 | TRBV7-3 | CASSLGVRGRLDEQFF | TGTGCCAGCAGCCTAGGGGTTCGCGGGAGGTTAGATGAGCAGTTCTTC
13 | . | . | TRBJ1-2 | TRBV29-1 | CSGADGRNYGYTF | TGCAGCGGGGCTGACGGACGGAACTATGGCTACACCTTC
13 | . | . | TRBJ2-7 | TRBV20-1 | CSASAWGTYEQYF | TGCAGTGCTAGCGCTTGGGGAACCTACGAGCAGTACTTC
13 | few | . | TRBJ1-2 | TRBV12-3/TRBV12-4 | CASSPAAGPGCTF | TGTGCCAGCAGCCCAGCGGCAGGCCCAGGTTGCACCTTC
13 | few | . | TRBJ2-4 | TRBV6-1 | CASSDGRALIQYF | TGTGCCAGCAGTGACGGCCGGGCCCTCATTCAGTACTTC
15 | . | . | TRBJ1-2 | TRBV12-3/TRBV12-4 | CASSLASGRNYGYTF | TGTGCCAGCAGTTTAGCCTCGGGGAGGAACTATGGCTACACCTTC
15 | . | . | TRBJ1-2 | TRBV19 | CASSIAGHWQRGYTF | TGTGCCAGTAGTATCGCTGGACACTGGCAAAGAGGCTACACCTTC
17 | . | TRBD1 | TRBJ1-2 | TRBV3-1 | CASSHTGTGDQIYGYTF | TGTGCCAGCAGCCATACGGGGACAGGGGATCAAATCTATGGCTACACCTTC
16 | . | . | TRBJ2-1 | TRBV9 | CASSAQAVRGYNEQFF | TGTGCCAGCAGCGCCCAAGCGGTTCGGGGTTACAATGAGCAGTTCTTC
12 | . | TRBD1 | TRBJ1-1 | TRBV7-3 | CASSSQGSEAFF | TGTGCCAGCAGCTCACAGGGGTCTGAAGCTTTCTTT
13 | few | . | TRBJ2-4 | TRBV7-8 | CASSLADMGIQYF | TGTGCCAGCAGCTTAGCGGATATGGGAATTCAGTACTTC
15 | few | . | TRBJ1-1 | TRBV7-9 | CASSPPNRHTTEAFF | TGTGCCAGCAGCCCCCCCAACCGACATACAACAGAAGCTTTCTTT
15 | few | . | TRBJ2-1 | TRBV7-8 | CASSPPADIYNEQFF | TGTGCCAGCAGCCCGCCCGCGGACATTTACAATGAGCAGTTCTTC
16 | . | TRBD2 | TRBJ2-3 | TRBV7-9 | CASSLAIAGGTDTQYF | TGTGCCAGCAGCTTAGCGATAGCGGGAGGGACAGATACGCAGTATTTT
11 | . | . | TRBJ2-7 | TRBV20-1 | CSARMGYEQYF | TGCAGTGCTAGAATGGGATACGAGCAGTACTTC
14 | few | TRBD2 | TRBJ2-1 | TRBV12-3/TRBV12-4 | CASTLGRGDDEQFF | TGTGCCAGCACTCTAGGCCGGGGGGACGATGAGCAGTTCTTC
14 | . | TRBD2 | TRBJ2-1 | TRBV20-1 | CSARDPGGVNEQFF | TGCAGTGCTAGAGATCCGGGGGGGGTAAATGAGCAGTTCTTC
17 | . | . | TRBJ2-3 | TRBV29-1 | CSVEVWVDSIFADTQYF | TGCAGCGTTGAGGTTTGGGTGGACAGCATCTTCGCAGATACGCAGTATTTT
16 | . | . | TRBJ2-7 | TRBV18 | CASSTTGTENAYEQYF | TGTGCCAGCTCAACGACCGGGACGGAAAACGCCTACGAGCAGTACTTC
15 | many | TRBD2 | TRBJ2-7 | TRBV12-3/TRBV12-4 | CASSSGTSGSYEQYF | TGTGCCAGCAGCTCCGGGACTAGCGGCTCCTACGAGCAGTACTTC
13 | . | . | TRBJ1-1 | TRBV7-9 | CASSPPRAPEAFF | TGTGCCAGCAGCCCCCCGAGGGCTCCAGAAGCTTTCTTT
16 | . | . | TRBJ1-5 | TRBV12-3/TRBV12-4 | CASRSLRAGSNQPQHF | TGTGCCAGCAGAAGTTTAAGAGCGGGAAGCAATCAGCCCCAGCATTTT
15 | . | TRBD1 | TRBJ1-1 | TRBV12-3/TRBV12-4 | CASRRTGAPSTEAFF | TGTGCCAGCAGACGGACAGGGGCGCCTTCCACTGAAGCTTTCTTT
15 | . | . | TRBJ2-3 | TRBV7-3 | CASSLMAGNTDTQYF | TGTGCCAGCAGCTTAATGGCGGGTAATACAGATACGCAGTATTTT
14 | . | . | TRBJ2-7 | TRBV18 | CASSPSDGPYEQYF | TGTGCCAGCTCACCTAGCGACGGCCCCTACGAGCAGTACTTC
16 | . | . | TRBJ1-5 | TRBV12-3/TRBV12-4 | CASSPTPDPTDQPQHF | TGTGCCAGCAGCCCTACTCCTGACCCTACCGATCAGCCCCAGCATTTT
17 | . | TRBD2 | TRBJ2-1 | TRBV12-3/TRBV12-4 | CASSFRRAGGPNNEQFF | TGTGCCAGCAGTTTCCGGAGGGCGGGAGGTCCCAACAATGAGCAGTTCTTC
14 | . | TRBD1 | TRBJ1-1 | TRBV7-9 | CASSLADRDTEAFF | TGTGCCAGCAGCTTAGCGGACAGGGACACTGAAGCTTTCTTT
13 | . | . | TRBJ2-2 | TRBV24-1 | CATSERDTGELFF | TGTGCCACCAGCGAAAGGGACACCGGGGAGCTGTTTTTT
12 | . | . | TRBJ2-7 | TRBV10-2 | CASKALANEQYF | TGCGCCAGCAAGGCCCTAGCGAACGAGCAGTACTTC
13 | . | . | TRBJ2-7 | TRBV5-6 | CASSGGDAYEQYF | TGTGCCAGCAGCGGCGGGGATGCCTACGAGCAGTACTTC
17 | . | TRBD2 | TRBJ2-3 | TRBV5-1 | CASSLVTSGASTDTQYF | TGCGCCAGCAGCTTGGTCACTAGCGGGGCAAGCACAGATACGCAGTATTTT
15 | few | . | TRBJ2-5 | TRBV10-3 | CAISESRQGKETQYF | TGTGCCATCAGTGAGTCTCGGCAGGGAAAGGAGACCCAGTACTTC
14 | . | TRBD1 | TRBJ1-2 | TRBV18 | CASSLLGTDYGYTF | TGTGCCAGCTCACTGCTCGGGACAGACTATGGCTACACCTTC
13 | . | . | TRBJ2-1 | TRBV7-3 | CASSLTPFNEQFF | TGTGCCAGCAGCTTAACTCCTTTCAATGAGCAGTTCTTC
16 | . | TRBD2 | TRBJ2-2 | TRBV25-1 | CASSTRLAGRLGELFF | TGTGCCAGCAGTACCAGACTAGCGGGACGACTCGGGGAGCTGTTTTTT
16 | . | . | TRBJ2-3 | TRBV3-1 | CASSQAGSGITDTQYF | TGTGCCAGCAGCCAGGCGGGTTCCGGGATCACAGATACGCAGTATTTT
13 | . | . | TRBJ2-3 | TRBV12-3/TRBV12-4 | CASSPGLRDTQYF | TGTGCCAGCAGTCCCGGACTGAGAGATACGCAGTATTTT
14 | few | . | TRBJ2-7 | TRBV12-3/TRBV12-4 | CASSLTGTDYEQYF | TGTGCCAGCAGTTTAACCGGGACGGACTACGAGCAGTACTTC
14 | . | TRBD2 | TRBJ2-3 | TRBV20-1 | CSARVASGRDTQYF | TGCAGTGCTAGAGTTGCTAGCGGAAGAGATACGCAGTATTTT
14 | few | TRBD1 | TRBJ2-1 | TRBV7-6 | CASSWGQGGNEQFF | TGTGCCAGCAGCTGGGGACAGGGAGGGAATGAGCAGTTCTTC
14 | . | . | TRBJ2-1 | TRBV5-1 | CASSLQGDYNEQFF | TGCGCCAGCAGCTTACAGGGCGATTACAATGAGCAGTTCTTC
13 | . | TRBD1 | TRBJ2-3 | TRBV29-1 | CSETGASTDTQYF | TGCAGCGAGACAGGGGCTAGCACAGATACGCAGTATTTT
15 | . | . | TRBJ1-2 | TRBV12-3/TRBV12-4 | CASSFRPGGLDGYTF | TGTGCCAGCAGTTTTCGCCCAGGTGGTTTAGATGGCTACACCTTC
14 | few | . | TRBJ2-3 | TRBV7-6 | CASSLGEIPDTQYF | TGTGCCAGCAGCTTAGGGGAAATCCCCGATACGCAGTATTTT
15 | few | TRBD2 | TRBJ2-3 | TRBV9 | CASREGTSGGDTQYF | TGTGCCAGCAGAGAAGGGACTAGCGGGGGAGATACGCAGTATTTT
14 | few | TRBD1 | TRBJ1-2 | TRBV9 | CASGPGTGASGYTF | TGTGCCAGCGGACCCGGGACAGGGGCTTCTGGCTACACCTTC
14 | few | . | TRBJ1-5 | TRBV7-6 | CASSLGGYNQPQHF | TGTGCCAGCAGCTTAGGGGGATACAATCAGCCCCAGCATTTT
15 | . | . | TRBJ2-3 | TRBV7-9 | CASSRGASSTDTQYF | TGTGCCAGCAGCCGGGGGGCTTCTAGCACAGATACGCAGTATTTT
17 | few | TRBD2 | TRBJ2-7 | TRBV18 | CASSLSRLAGAPYEQYF | TGTGCCAGCTCACTATCCCGACTAGCGGGAGCCCCCTACGAGCAGTACTTC
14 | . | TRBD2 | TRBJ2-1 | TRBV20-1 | CSASRGVSYNEQFF | TGCAGTGCCTCCCGGGGGGTTTCCTACAATGAGCAGTTCTTC